This T cell receptor beta chain was sequenced during a study of blood T cell repertoires in COVID-19. As for the study in general: Whether acute or convalescent, the COVID-19 samples came from the United States, Italy and Spain. PBMCs, B-cell-depleted T cells, or T cells provided the cDNA or gDNA that made up the material.

Participants spanned ages about 18 to 90 years and resided in about two dozen US areas. Clinical histories supplied by participants themselves formed the basis of cohort assignment. Sequencing used immunoSEQ multiplex PCR; TCRdb keeps in-frame clones, though not all of them. Of about 330,000 clones in the sample, around 87% are singletons; the top ten hold approximately 5.3%. The germline V gene encodes CDR1 MNHNS and CDR2 SASEGT. CDR3 length equals 15 residues. As to this clone: A read error may account for a junction end that differs from germline.

The sample was PBMCs or T cells enriched from blood (not recorded which). This TCR was recovered from a woman aged 25 to 39 who had recovered from COVID-19. This rearrangement joins TRBV6-1 to TRBJ1-3; D is unclear. CDR3 region: CASREDGYSGNTIYF. The CDR3 DNA reads TGTGCCAGCAGGGAAGACGGTTACTCTGGAAACACCATATATTTT.